This T cell receptor (beta chain) was sequenced for a study of human T cells and chemical hapten exposure. Study information: Patients were given diphenylcyclopropenone on the scalp weekly across the approximately 24-week study.

Sample time point: pre-sensitization, week 0. Treatment given: therapeutic diphenylcyclopropenone sensitization with weekly scalp DPC. The study drew its donors from alopecia patients who were 18 to 70 years old and suitable for DPC. Extraction of total RNA was performed on unfractionated whole blood. This CDR3 spans 10 amino acids. Germline loops: CDR1 SNHLY, CDR2 FYNNEI. V lost 1 base, J lost 11 bases, and 5 bases lay in between. TCRdb recomputed calls from the RACE reads with MiXCR, one row per CDR3 protein. The data contain some 300,000 distinct CDR3 sequences, roughly 6% of them singletons. The TCR was taken from a woman between 18 and 29 years old with alopecia areata. Some clones in this sample may be carry-over from other donors' samples. Sequencing used whole blood, obtained in connection with sensitization to the hapten diphenylcyclopropenone (DPC). The J gene is TRBJ1-1, the V gene TRBV2; no clear D. The CDR3 region has the DNA TGTGCCAGCAGTGAAGGCCGGGCTTTCTTT. It specifies CASSEGRAFF.